The clone carrying this T cell receptor (beta chain) was seen only a few times. Its antigen is unidentified. The entry originates in a study of shared clonotypes between healthy human individuals. Study-level points and caveats: Clonotypes which were not shared had lower generation probabilities than clonotypes that all four donors shared. Blood alone was sampled, and tissue repertoires likely differ.

The naive CD8 fraction comprised CD45RO-negative cells positively selected for CCR7 and excluded terminally differentiated effector memory CD45RA+ cells. Replicate PCRs run on sorted subsets employed approximately 0.2 ug DNA, 25,000 to 35,000 T cell genomes. Profiled with immunoSEQ multiplex PCR; TCRdb holds only in-frame clones, not every one. Of around 1,900,000 clones in the sample, around 95% were seen once. The germline CDR1 and CDR2 sequences are MNHEY and SMNVEV (reference sequence). The CDR3 is made up of 11 amino acids. V gave up 4 bases and J gave up 12 bases, with 10 bases separating them.

Sequencing was performed on naive CD8+ T cells from PBMCs. This TCR derives from a man between 18 and 29 years old in good health. Some clones in this sample may be carry-over from other donors' samples. The chain is built from TRBV27 and TRBJ2-1; D ambiguous. The CDR3 here is CASSSEFRQFF. Written as DNA, the CDR3 is TGTGCCAGCAGTTCCGAGTTCCGGCAGTTCTTC.